This is a list of T cell receptor beta chains from one sample in a study of T-cell reconstitution after alpha-beta-depleted transplantation in children. Using its own MiXCR run on the PCR reads, TCRdb lists one record per CDR3 protein. The sample holds roughly 4,500 distinct CDR3 sequences, around 23% seen once. The specimen comprised PBMCs, mostly from graft donor cells, sampled 60 days after TCRalphabeta/CD19-depleted stem cell transplant. The receptors were gathered from a boy younger than two who had a stem cell transplant for SCID, so the T cells may come from the graft donor. Both conserved end residues are part of each CDR3. The D gene is left open where the match is weak. Rows may omit the clone size; those that give it use once, few, many or a size class.

NA,TRBJ1-2,NA,TRBV4-2,CARSHGLIYGYTF,TGTGCCAGGAGCCACGGGCTCATCTATGGCTACACCTTC
NA,TRBJ1-3,many,TRBV4-2,CASSQGAENEGNTIYF,TGTGCCAGCAGCCAAGGAGCGGAGAATGAGGGAAACACCATATATTTT
NA,TRBJ1-1,medium-sized,TRBV7-9,CASSPRHIDTEAFF,TGTGCCAGCAGCCCCCGACATATCGACACTGAAGCTTTCTTT
TRBD2,TRBJ2-3,many,TRBV5-1,CASAGLAGADTQYF,TGCGCCAGCGCAGGACTAGCGGGGGCAGATACGCAGTATTTT
NA,TRBJ2-4,many,TRBV5-6,CASSLATAENIQYF,TGTGCCAGCAGCTTGGCCACGGCCGAAAACATTCAGTACTTC
NA,TRBJ2-5,many,TRBV5-4,CASSLVGQETQYF,TGTGCCAGCAGCTTGGTGGGACAAGAGACCCAGTACTTC
NA,TRBJ2-1,medium-sized,TRBV3-1,CASSQQYPSSYNEQFF,TGTGCCAGCAGCCAACAATACCCGAGCTCCTACAATGAGCAGTTCTTC
NA,TRBJ2-5,many,TRBV9,CASSLEGARETQYF,TGTGCCAGCAGCCTGGAAGGGGCCCGGGAGACCCAGTACTTC
NA,TRBJ2-5,NA,TRBV5-6,CAMGPGLLCQYF,TGTGCCATGGGCCCCGGGCTCCTTTGCCAGTACTTC
NA,TRBJ2-7,many,TRBV7-9,CASSPKQGSYEQYF,TGTGCCAGCAGCCCCAAACAGGGCTCCTACGAGCAGTACTTC
TRBD1,TRBJ1-2,many,TRBV7-2,CASSSWTGYGYTF,TGTGCCAGCAGCTCCTGGACAGGCTATGGCTACACCTTC
NA,TRBJ2-1,many,TRBV7-9,CASSLVAAYNEQFF,TGTGCCAGCAGCTTAGTTGCCGCTTACAATGAGCAGTTCTTC
NA,TRBJ2-5,NA,TRBV4-2,CASSPGPLPQYF,TGTGCCAGCAGCCCGGGGCCCCTCCCCCAGTACTTC
TRBD2,TRBJ2-5,many,TRBV4-3,CASSQELGSGGGEETQYF,TGCGCCAGCAGCCAAGAGTTAGGTAGCGGGGGGGGGGAAGAGACCCAGTACTTC
NA,TRBJ1-3,few,TRBV5-3,CAMGPGRPVSGNTIYF,TGTGCCATGGGCCCGGGACGCCCGGTCTCTGGAAACACCATATATTTT
NA,TRBJ1-4,many,TRBV7-2,CASSLKWVDEKLFF,TGTGCCAGCAGCTTAAAGTGGGTCGACGAAAAACTGTTTTTT
TRBD1,TRBJ2-3,medium-sized,TRBV6-1,CASSGTTGGEGLDTQYF,TGTGCCAGCAGTGGGACGACAGGGGGCGAGGGTCTAGATACGCAGTATTTT
NA,TRBJ1-1,many,TRBV15,CATSRKADTEAFF,TGTGCCACCAGCAGGAAGGCGGATACTGAAGCTTTCTTT
NA,TRBJ2-7,many,TRBV6-5,CASAGRGGPTNEQYF,TGTGCCAGCGCCGGTAGGGGGGGCCCGACGAACGAGCAGTACTTC
TRBD2,TRBJ2-7,many,TRBV15,CATSRGPSGGANEQYF,TGTGCCACCAGCAGGGGGCCTAGCGGGGGGGCGAACGAGCAGTACTTC
NA,TRBJ1-1,many,TRBV7-9,CASSSTAGTANAFF,TGTGCCAGCAGCTCGACGGCCGGGACCGCGAACGCTTTCTTT
TRBD2,TRBJ2-2,large,TRBV7-3,CASSLMASGGLNTGELFF,TGTGCCAGCAGCTTAATGGCTAGCGGGGGCTTGAACACCGGGGAGCTGTTTTTT
NA,TRBJ2-3,many,TRBV11-1,CASSLTYISKPSTDTQYF,TGTGCCAGCAGCTTAACGTATATCTCTAAGCCTAGCACAGATACGCAGTATTTT
TRBD1,TRBJ2-7,many,TRBV7-9,CASSPGQGRPEQYF,TGTGCCAGCAGCCCGGGACAGGGCAGGCCCGAGCAGTACTTC
TRBD1,TRBJ1-4,many,TRBV5-1,CASSPNRGSIPTNEKLFF,TGCGCCAGCAGCCCAAACAGGGGGAGTATTCCAACTAATGAAAAACTGTTTTTT
TRBD2,TRBJ2-1,large,TRBV20-1,CSVGRGTYNEQFF,TGCAGTGTAGGGCGGGGGACTTACAATGAGCAGTTCTTC
NA,TRBJ1-2,many,TRBV7-9,CASSLKIRDGYTF,TGTGCCAGCAGCTTAAAGATCAGGGATGGCTACACCTTC
NA,TRBJ2-1,medium-sized,TRBV2,CASSFRVFNEQFF,TGTGCCAGCAGTTTTCGGGTGTTCAATGAGCAGTTCTTC
TRBD1,TRBJ1-2,large,TRBV28,CASRIGTAYGYTF,TGTGCCAGCCGGATCGGGACAGCCTATGGCTACACCTTC
NA,TRBJ2-4,NA,TRBV23-1,CVSSHNMQYF,TGTGTCAGCAGTCATAACATGCAGTACTTC
TRBD1,TRBJ1-1,NA,TRBV5-1,CASSLGRGRVTEAFF,TGCGCCAGCAGCTTGGGTAGGGGGCGGGTCACTGAAGCTTTCTTT